Described below is a single TCR beta chain sequence and its context. The Seattle site enrolled patients during active infection and followed them longitudinally. The data originate from a study of blood T cell repertoires in COVID-19. About the study: Sites in the United States, Italy and Spain provided acute and convalescent COVID-19 samples. PBMCs, B-cell-depleted T cells, or T cells were the source of the cDNA or gDNA that made up the material.

As handled by the study authors: Scientists estimated how many nucleated cells there were by amplifying reference gene primers. This table comes from immunoSEQ multiplex PCR, and its TCRdb copy is limited to in-frame clones, with some not included. The V and J calls and clone size are taken from that table; D and trimming were inferred from the DNA. The table lists 250,000 to 400,000 clones, about 90% of them singletons. Trimming at V came to 11 bases and at J to 2 bases, leaving 15 bases not matched to a gene. The CDR3 extends over 16 amino acids. CDR1 SNHLY and CDR2 FYNNEI come from the germline V gene.

The receptor was isolated from a young woman with COVID-19, enrolled during active disease. This chain uses TRBV2 with TRBJ2-3, with 8 bases identical to TRBD1. Sequencing was done on a sample of peripheral blood. CDR3 nucleotides: TGTGCCGGAAAAACCGGGACAGGACTGTCCACAGATACGCAGTATTTT. Translated, it gives CAGKTGTGLSTDTQYF.